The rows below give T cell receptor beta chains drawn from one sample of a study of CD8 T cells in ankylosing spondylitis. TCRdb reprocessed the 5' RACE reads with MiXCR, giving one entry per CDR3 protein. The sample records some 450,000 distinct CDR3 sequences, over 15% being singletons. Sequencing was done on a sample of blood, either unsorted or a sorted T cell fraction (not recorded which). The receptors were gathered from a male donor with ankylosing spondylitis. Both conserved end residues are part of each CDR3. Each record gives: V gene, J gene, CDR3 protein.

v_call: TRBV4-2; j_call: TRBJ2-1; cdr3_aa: CASSKNSGSSYNEQFF
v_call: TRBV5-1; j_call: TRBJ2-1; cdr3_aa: CASSYGQGPNEQFF
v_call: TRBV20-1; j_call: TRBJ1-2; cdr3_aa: CSASFRGREGYTF
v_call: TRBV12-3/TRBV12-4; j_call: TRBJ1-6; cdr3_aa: CASSSQGDNSPLHF
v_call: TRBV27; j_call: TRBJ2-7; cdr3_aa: CASSLSGTLLYEQYF
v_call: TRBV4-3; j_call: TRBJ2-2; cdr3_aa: CASSQDLAGVGELFF
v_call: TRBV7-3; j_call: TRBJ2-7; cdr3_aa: CASSPTGQGAAYEQYF
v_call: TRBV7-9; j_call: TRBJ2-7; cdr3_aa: CASSLGQGFYEQYF
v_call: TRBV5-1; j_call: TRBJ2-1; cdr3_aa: CASSTALAGNEQFF
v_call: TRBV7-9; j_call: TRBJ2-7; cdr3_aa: CASSFPGPEYEQYF
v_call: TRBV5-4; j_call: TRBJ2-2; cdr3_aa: CASSSPWETGELFF
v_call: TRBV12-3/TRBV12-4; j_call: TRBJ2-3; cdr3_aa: CACSVWAGQSTDTQYF
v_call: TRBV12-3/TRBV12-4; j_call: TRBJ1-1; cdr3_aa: CASSFPGGTEAFF
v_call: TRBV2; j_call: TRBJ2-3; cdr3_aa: CASSGDNTDTQYF
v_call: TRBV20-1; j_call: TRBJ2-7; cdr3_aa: CSARDSGTTYEQYF
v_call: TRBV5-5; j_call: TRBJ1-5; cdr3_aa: CASSLGFSSNQPQHF
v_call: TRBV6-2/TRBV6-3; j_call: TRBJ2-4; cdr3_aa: CASRKGYIENIQYF
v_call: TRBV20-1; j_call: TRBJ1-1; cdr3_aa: CSAYAGIIGTEAFF
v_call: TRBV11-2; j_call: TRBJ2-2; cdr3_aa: CASSSRLSGELFF
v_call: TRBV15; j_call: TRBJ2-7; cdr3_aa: CATSRLDRDSYEQYF
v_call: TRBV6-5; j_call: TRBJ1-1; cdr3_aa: CASSYRGLNTEAFF
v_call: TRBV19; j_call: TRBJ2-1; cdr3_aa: CASSIDGWQLTNNEQFF